This TCR beta chain was sequenced for a study of blood T cell repertoires in COVID-19. Whole-study context: Acute and convalescent COVID-19 specimens originated in the United States, Italy and Spain.

Original handling: Reference gene primer amplification yielded estimated nucleated cell counts. Produced via immunoSEQ multiplex PCR; TCRdb's table is partial and in-frame only. The DNA gave D and trimming, while V, J and clone size come from that table. The data contain some 90,000 clones, 75% to 85% of them singletons. CDR1 is SNHLY and CDR2 is FYNNEI in the germline V gene. Trimming took 3 bases from V and 2 from J; bases not matched to a gene: 4. The CDR3 has 15 residues. The sequenced sample was peripheral blood. This sequence originates from a woman in her 70s with acute or convalescent COVID-19. The chain uses TRBV2 and TRBJ2-7; 10 nucleotides align to TRBD2. CDR3 nucleotides: TGTGCCAGCAGTGACAGGACTAGCGGACCCTACGAGCAGTACTTC. It yields the protein CASSDRTSGPYEQYF.